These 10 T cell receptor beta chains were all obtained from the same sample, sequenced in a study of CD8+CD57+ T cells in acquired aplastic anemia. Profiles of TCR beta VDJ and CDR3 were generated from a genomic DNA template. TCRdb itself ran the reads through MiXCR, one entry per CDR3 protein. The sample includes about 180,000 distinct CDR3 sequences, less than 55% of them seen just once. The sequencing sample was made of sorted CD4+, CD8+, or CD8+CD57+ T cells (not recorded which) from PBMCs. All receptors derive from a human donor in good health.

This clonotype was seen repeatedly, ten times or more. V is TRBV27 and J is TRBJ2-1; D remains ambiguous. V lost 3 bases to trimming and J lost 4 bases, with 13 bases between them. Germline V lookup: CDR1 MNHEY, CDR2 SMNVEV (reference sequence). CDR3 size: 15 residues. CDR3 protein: CASSLRRGPYNEQFF. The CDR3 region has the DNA TGTGCCAGCAGTTTGCGGAGAGGACCGTACAATGAGCAGTTCTTC.

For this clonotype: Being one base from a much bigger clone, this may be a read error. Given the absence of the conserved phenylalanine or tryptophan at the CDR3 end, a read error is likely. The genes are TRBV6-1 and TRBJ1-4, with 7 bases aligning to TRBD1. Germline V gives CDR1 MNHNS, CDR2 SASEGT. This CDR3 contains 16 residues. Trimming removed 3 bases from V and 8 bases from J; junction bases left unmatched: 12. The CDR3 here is CASSDRQGVIGEKLFL. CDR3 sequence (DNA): TGTGCCAGCAGTGACAGACAGGGAGTCATCGGCGAAAAACTGTTTCTT.

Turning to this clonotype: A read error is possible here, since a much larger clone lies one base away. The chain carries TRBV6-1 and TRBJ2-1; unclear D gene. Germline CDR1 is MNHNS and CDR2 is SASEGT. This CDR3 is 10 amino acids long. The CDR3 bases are TGTGCCATCAGTGACAATGAGCAGTTCTTC. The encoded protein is CAISDNEQFF.

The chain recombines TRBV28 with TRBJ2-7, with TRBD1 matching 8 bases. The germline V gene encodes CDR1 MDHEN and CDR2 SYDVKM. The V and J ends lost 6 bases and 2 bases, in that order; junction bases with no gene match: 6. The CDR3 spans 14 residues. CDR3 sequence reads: CASRTGENPYEQYF. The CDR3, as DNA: TGTGCCAGCAGGACAGGGGAAAATCCCTACGAGCAGTACTTC.

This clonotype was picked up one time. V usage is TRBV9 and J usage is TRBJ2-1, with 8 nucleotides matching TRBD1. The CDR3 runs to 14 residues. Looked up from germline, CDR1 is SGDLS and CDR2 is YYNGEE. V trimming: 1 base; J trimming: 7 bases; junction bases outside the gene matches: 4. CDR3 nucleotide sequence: TGTGCCAGCAGCGTACAGGGGGCGGGTAATGAGCAGTTCTTC. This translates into CASSVQGAGNEQFF.

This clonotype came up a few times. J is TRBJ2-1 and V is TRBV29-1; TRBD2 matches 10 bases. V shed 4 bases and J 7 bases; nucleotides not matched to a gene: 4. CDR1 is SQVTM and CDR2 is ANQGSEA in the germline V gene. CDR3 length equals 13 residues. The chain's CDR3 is CSVVGLAENEQFF. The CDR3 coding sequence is TGCAGCGTTGTAGGACTAGCGGAAAATGAGCAGTTCTTC.

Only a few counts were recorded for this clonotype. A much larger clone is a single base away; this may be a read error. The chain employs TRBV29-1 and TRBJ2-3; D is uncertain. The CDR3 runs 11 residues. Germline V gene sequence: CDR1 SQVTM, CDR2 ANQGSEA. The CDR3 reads CGSRGTDTQYF. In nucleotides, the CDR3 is TGCGGCTCTAGAGGCACAGATACGCAGTATTTT.

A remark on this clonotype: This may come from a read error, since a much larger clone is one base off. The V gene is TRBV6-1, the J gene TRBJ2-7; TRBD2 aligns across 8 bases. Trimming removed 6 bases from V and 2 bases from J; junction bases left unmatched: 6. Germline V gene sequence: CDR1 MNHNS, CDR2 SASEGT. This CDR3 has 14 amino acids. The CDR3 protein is CASRSPAGAYEQYF. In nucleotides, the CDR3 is TGTGCCAGCAGGTCCCCAGCGGGGGCCTACGAGCAGTACTTC.

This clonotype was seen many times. CDR3 coding DNA: TGTGCCAGCACTCGGGGAGGTCTCTACGAGCAGTACTTC. Translated: CASTRGGLYEQYF. This chain uses TRBV6-2 or TRBV6-3 with TRBJ2-7; the D gene is possibly TRBD2 (6 bases). CDR1 is MNHEY and CDR2 is SVGEGT in the germline V gene. The CDR3 loop spans 13 amino acids. The V end was cut by 7 bases, the J end by 3 bases, with 13 bases between.

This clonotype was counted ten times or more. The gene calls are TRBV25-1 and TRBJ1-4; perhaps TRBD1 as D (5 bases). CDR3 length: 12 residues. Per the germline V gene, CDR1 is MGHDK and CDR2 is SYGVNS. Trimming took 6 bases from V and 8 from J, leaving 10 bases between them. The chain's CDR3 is CASRGDGEKLFF. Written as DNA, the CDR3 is TGTGCCAGCAGGGGGGATGGAGAAAAACTGTTTTTT.